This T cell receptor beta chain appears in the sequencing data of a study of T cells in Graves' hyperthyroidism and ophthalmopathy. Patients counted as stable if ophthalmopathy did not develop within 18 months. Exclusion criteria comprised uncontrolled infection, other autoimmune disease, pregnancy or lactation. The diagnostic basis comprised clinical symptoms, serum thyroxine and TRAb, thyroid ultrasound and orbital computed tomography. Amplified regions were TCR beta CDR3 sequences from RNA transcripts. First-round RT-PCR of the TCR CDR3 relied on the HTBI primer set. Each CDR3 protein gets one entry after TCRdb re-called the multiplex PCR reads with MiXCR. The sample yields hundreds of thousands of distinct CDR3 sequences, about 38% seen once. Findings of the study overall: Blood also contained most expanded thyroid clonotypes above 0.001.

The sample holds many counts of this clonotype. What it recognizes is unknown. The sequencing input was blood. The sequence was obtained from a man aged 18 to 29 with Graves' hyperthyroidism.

CDR3 nucleotides: TGTGCCAGTAGCGGAGGGGGGAAATCACCCCTCCACTTT. It is translated as CASSGGGKSPLHF. This chain links TRBV19 with TRBJ1-6; D is possibly TRBD1 (6 bases). Germline lookup yields CDR1 LNHDA and CDR2 SQIVND (reference sequence). Trimming shortened V by 6 bases and J by 10 bases, and 13 bases separated the two germline ends. This CDR3 comprises 13 residues.